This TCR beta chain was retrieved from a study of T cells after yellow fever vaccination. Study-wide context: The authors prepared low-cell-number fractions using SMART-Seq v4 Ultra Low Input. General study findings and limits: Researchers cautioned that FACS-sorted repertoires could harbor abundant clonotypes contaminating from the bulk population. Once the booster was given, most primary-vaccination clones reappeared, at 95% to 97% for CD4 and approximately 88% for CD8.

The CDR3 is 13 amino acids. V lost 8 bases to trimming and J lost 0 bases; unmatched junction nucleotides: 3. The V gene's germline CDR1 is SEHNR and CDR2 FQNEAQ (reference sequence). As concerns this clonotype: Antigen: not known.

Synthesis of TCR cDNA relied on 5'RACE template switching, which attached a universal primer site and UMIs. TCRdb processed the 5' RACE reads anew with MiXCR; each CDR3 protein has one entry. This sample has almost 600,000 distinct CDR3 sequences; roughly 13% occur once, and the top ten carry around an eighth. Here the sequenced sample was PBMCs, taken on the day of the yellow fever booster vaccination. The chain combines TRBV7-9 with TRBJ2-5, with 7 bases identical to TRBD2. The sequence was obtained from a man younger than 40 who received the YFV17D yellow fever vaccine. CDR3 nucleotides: TGTGCCAGCGGGCGGGAGCACCAAGAGACCCAGTACTTC. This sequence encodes CASGREHQETQYF. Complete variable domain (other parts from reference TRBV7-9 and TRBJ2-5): DTGVSQNPRHKITKRGQNVTFRCDPISEHNRLYWYRQTLGQGPEFLTYFQNEAQLEKSRLLSDRFSAERPKGSFSTLEIQRTEQGDSAMYLCASGREHQETQYFGPGTRLLVL.